The 22 T cell receptor beta chains reported below all come from one sample, sequenced in a study of blood T cell repertoires in COVID-19. Using immunoSEQ multiplex PCR, the repertoire was profiled, and TCRdb retains in-frame clones only, with some absent. The data hold some 360,000 clones, with 80% to 90% observed a single time. Sequencing was performed on peripheral blood. The receptors derive from a woman aged 55-69 years with COVID-19, enrolled during active disease.

The CDR3 spells CASSQVEKTQYF. CDR3 DNA: TGTGCCAGCAGCCAAGTTGAGAAGACCCAGTACTTC. V and J are TRBV3-1 (or the pseudogene TRBV3-2) and TRBJ2-5, with D unclear. V gave up 1 base and J gave up 6 bases, with 6 bases separating them. CDR1 is LGHDT, CDR2 YNNKEL, per germline (reference sequence). CDR3 length: 12 residues.

This clone is a singleton in its sample. The chain uses TRBV21-1 and TRBJ2-7; the table gives TRBD2 as D, unverified against the DNA. TRBV21-1 is flagged as a pseudogene. The CDR3 covers 16 residues. The CDR3 DNA reads TGTGCCAGCAGCAAAGAAGCGGCTAGAGCGGGGGCCGAGCAGTACTTC. This sequence encodes CASSKEAARAGAEQYF.

The chain joins TRBV28 to TRBJ2-2, with a possible D match to TRBD2 (6 bases). CDR1 is MDHEN and CDR2 is SYDVKM in the germline V gene. The germline V and J ends were trimmed by 10 bases and 5 bases, with 17 bases remaining between them. The CDR3 consists of 14 residues. The CDR3 sequence is CATHGGFGTGELFF. In nucleotides, the CDR3 is TGTGCCACCCACGGAGGGTTTGGGACCGGGGAGCTGTTTTTT.

The rearrangement joins TRBV5-1 to TRBJ1-1; no clear D. The CDR3 is 16 amino acids. Germline V gives CDR1 SGHRS, CDR2 YFSETQ. Trimming shortened V by 0 bases and J by 4 bases, and 16 bases separated the two germline ends. CDR3 bases: TGCGCCAGCAGCTTGGTCCCTCGGGCGGGAGGCACTGAAGCTTTCTTT. Its protein product is CASSLVPRAGGTEAFF.

The chain joins TRBV13 to TRBJ2-1; the D gene is possibly TRBD1 (6 bases). The germline V gene has CDR1 PRHDT and CDR2 FYEKMQ (reference sequence). The CDR3 has 15 residues. V lost 5 bases and J 0 bases, leaving 11 bases between the germline ends. The CDR3: CASSRGQSSYNEQFF. In DNA, the CDR3 is TGTGCCAGCAGCCGCGGACAGAGCTCCTACAATGAGCAGTTCTTC.

The J gene is TRBJ1-2, the V gene TRBV7-2; D is undetermined. Germline loops: CDR1 SGHTA, CDR2 FQGNSA. The length of the CDR3 is 17 residues. Trimming pared 4 bases from V and 0 bases from J, leaving 18 bases between. The CDR3 DNA follows: TGTGCCAGCAGCTCCTACTCCCGTAAGACAACTAACTATGGCTACACCTTC. Translated: CASSSYSRKTTNYGYTF.

This clone was detected only once. This rearrangement joins TRBV11-2 to TRBJ2-2, with TRBD2 identical over 14 bases. The CDR3 length is 17 residues. CDR1 is SGHAT, CDR2 FQNNGV, per germline. Unmatched junction bases numbered 2, after V lost 5 bases and J lost 0 bases. The CDR3 sequence: CASSGLAGGPNTGELFF. DNA of the CDR3: TGTGCCAGCAGCGGACTAGCGGGGGGACCGAACACCGGGGAGCTGTTTTTT.

The chain couples TRBV5-1 to TRBJ2-3; the match to TRBD2 covers 8 bases. The germline V gene has CDR1 SGHRS and CDR2 YFSETQ. Trimming cost V 4 bases and J 3 bases; bases outside gene matches: 7. The CDR3 runs to 15 residues. The CDR3 DNA follows: TGCGCCAGCAGCAAAAGCGGGGGCCGAACAGATACGCAGTATTTT. Its protein is CASSKSGGRTDTQYF.

The genes are TRBV11-2 and TRBJ2-3, with TRBD2 as a possible D gene (7 bases). The CDR3 consists of 15 residues. V was cut by 5 bases and J by 4 bases, with 16 bases left in between. In germline, CDR1 is SGHAT, CDR2 FQNNGV. In nucleotides, the CDR3 is TGTGCCAGCAGCCCACTGGGGGGGGCGGCAGATACGCAGTATTTT. Its protein is CASSPLGGAADTQYF.

The chain joins TRBV10-2 to TRBJ1-6; weak D call: TRBD1 (6 bases). CDR1 and CDR2 from the germline V gene are WSHSY and SAAADI. The CDR3 covers 14 residues. The V end was cut by 6 bases, the J end by 6 bases, with 12 bases between. The CDR3 nucleotides read TGCGCCAGCAGGGGAACAGGGACTAATTCACCCCTCCACTTT. It codes for CASRGTGTNSPLHF.

Notes on this clone: Its ends do not fully match the called genes, so a read error is possible. The chain carries TRBV7-9 and TRBJ1-4, with D perhaps TRBD1 (5 bases). CDR1 and CDR2 from the germline V gene are SEHNR and FQNEAQ (reference sequence). This CDR3 comprises 12 residues. CDR3 sequence (DNA): TGTGCCAGCAGCTTTAGCGCGGGGACTCTCTATTTT. Amino acids: CASSFSAGTLYF.

The chain joins TRBV30 to TRBJ1-1; D might be TRBD1 (5 bases). This CDR3 contains 16 residues. Germline lookup yields CDR1 GTSNPN and CDR2 SVGIG (reference sequence). V was clipped by 1 base and J by 2 bases, with 17 bases between them. This chain's CDR3 is CAWSAPGRAANTEAFF. The CDR3 DNA sequence: TGTGCCTGGAGTGCCCCGGGCAGGGCGGCCAACACTGAAGCTTTCTTT.

V and J are TRBV10-1 and TRBJ2-1; 10 nucleotides match TRBD2. This CDR3 is 15 amino acids long. Germline CDR1 reads WNHNN; CDR2 reads SYGVQD (reference sequence). Trimming removed 2 bases from V and 4 bases from J; junction bases left unmatched: 2. CDR3 sequence (DNA): TGCGCCAGCAGTGAGACTAGCGGGGCTTACAATGAGCAGTTCTTC. It is translated as CASSETSGAYNEQFF.

This clone has a single count. The chain has TRBV28 and TRBJ2-6; 7 nucleotides line up with TRBD1. The CDR3 is 16 residues long. Unmatched junction bases numbered 6, after V lost 5 bases and J lost 2 bases. Germline CDR1 is MDHEN and CDR2 is SYDVKM. Written as DNA, the CDR3 is TGTGCCAGCAGTACACAGGGGCTTACTGGGGCCAACGTCCTGACTTTC. This codes for CASSTQGLTGANVLTF.

The chain has TRBV10-3 and TRBJ2-7, with 8 bases that match TRBD1. V lost 5 bases to trimming and J lost 0 bases; unmatched junction nucleotides: 3. Germline V gene sequence: CDR1 ENHRY, CDR2 SYGVKD. This CDR3 region has 14 residues. The CDR3 DNA is TGTGCCATCAGTTCCGGGACAGGCTCCTACGAGCAGTACTTC. It encodes CAISSGTGSYEQYF.

The chain has TRBV7-2 and TRBJ1-2; D not resolved. Germline V gives CDR1 SGHTA, CDR2 FQGNSA. This CDR3 is built from 15 residues. Trimming removed 1 base from V and 4 bases from J, with 13 bases in between. This CDR3 is CASSLGAGVGYGYTF. The CDR3, as DNA: TGTGCCAGCAGCTTAGGGGCAGGCGTTGGCTATGGCTACACCTTC.

This rearrangement joins TRBV6-5 to TRBJ1-2; 7 bases align to TRBD1. CDR3 length: 13 amino acids. Trimming took 7 bases from V and 7 from J; bases not matched to a gene: 9. Germline CDR1 reads MNHEY; CDR2 reads SVGAGI. CDR3 protein: CASTLRTGGGYTF. CDR3 bases: TGTGCCAGCACCCTCAGGACAGGCGGTGGCTACACCTTC.

With respect to this clone: Compared with germline, one end of the junction differs, possibly owing to a read error. The rearrangement links TRBV2 to TRBJ2-1; weak D call: TRBD1 (5 bases). This CDR3 region has 13 residues. Per germline, CDR1 SNHLY and CDR2 FYNNEI. CDR3 sequence: CACRQSSYNEQFF. The CDR3 DNA reads TGTGCCTGCAGACAGAGCTCCTACAATGAGCAGTTCTTC.

This chain joins TRBV18 and TRBJ2-5; D is possibly TRBD2 (6 bases). The CDR3 is 15 amino acids. The ends were cut back, 3 bases at V and 5 bases at J, with 16 bases in the middle. Germline-derived CDR1 and CDR2 are KGHSH and LQKENI. CDR3 nucleotides: TGTGCCAGCTCACCTGAATCGGGACTTCGGGAGACCCAGTACTTC. Its protein is CASSPESGLRETQYF.

The rearrangement joins TRBV10-1 to TRBJ1-5, with 10 bases fitting TRBD1. The V gene end was trimmed by 6 bases and the J gene end by 7 bases; junction bases not matched to a gene: 9. CDR3 length: 15 residues. Germline V lookup: CDR1 WNHNN, CDR2 SYGVQD (reference sequence). Here the CDR3 reads CASRAGTGARQPQHF. The CDR3, as DNA: TGCGCCAGCAGAGCCGGGACAGGGGCACGGCAGCCCCAGCATTTT.

This clone was counted ten times or more. V usage is TRBV6-5 and J usage is TRBJ2-7, with a possible D match to TRBD2 (5 bases). The CDR3 runs to 15 residues. Germline V gene lookup returns CDR1 MNHEY and CDR2 SVGAGI. Between the trimmed V and J ends, which lost 0 bases and 3 bases, there was a span of 12 bases. The CDR3 sequence is CASSYSRGDFYEQYF. The CDR3 DNA follows: TGTGCCAGCAGTTACTCACGGGGTGACTTCTACGAGCAGTACTTC.

V gene TRBV5-1 combines with J gene TRBJ1-2, with a weak D call TRBD1 (6 bases). Trimming pared 4 bases from V and 7 bases from J, leaving 11 bases between. The CDR3 is 12 amino acids. Germline CDR1 SGHRS, CDR2 YFSETQ. The CDR3 DNA sequence: TGCGCCAGCAGCGTACAGGGTACTGGCTACACCTTC. Translated: CASSVQGTGYTF.